Listed here is a single T cell receptor beta chain. Antigen specificity is unknown. The V gene's germline CDR1 is SQVTM and CDR2 ANQGSEA. Trimming took 7 bases from V and 3 from J, leaving 15 bases between them. The CDR3 is 13 amino acids. The record originates from a study of T-cell memory formation after mild COVID-19. Study-level background: The TCR clusters were mostly specific to one donor.

Findings and limits, study-wide: Several responding clones turned up in pre-infection memory, indicating that cross-reactive memory may have taken part. Chiefly within CM and EM were the contracting CD4+ clones; CD8+ ones were within EMRA.

The authors produced TCR alpha and TCR beta cDNA libraries with sample barcodes and UMIs by 5'RACE using constant-segment primers. TCRdb used MiXCR to reprocess the 5' RACE reads, holding one entry per CDR3 protein. The sample contains about 180,000 distinct CDR3 sequences, around 20% of which appear only once. The receptor was derived from a man between 18 and 29 years old who had mild COVID-19 (a few samples of this study predate the infection). Cell type and time point are not known. This chain uses TRBV29-1 with TRBJ1-1; D gene unclear. Source material: PBMCs or a T cell subset sorted from them (not recorded which). CDR3 coding DNA: TGCAGCGCCGTGGGTAGTTTGGACACTGAAGCTTTCTTT. Translating gives CSAVGSLDTEAFF.